Listed below are T cell receptor beta chains from one sample, sequenced in a study of cytomegalovirus exposure and HLA in healthy donors. Produced via immunoSEQ multiplex PCR; TCRdb's table is partial and in-frame only. The sample yields approximately 130,000 clones, around 76% seen once. Sequencing input: PBMCs. The receptors come from a woman aged 50 to 60 in good health and CMV-seronegative. Both conserved end residues are part of each CDR3.

CDR3aa,v_gene,j_gene
CASSFGQGLKETQYF,TRBV5-6,TRBJ2-5
CASRMGGQGWAEAFF,TRBV19,TRBJ1-1
CASSQDGAGGQSQPQHF,TRBV4-1,TRBJ1-5
CASSQERISDRFF,TRBV4-3,TRBJ2-1
CASSIRGPINQPQHF,TRBV19,TRBJ1-5
CASSRSGASTDTQYF,TRBV5-4,TRBJ2-3
CASTEGRSGDTQYF,TRBV2,TRBJ2-3
CASSHIAGGDQETQYF,TRBV4-1,TRBJ2-5
CASSLSATWTSGSYEQYF,TRBV7-2,TRBJ2-7
CASSLARARTSRTNTEAFF,TRBV5-1,TRBJ1-1
CASSKAGPVCLIAGGSYEQYF,TRBV21-1,TRBJ2-7
CASSVGSSGGFYEQYF,TRBV9,TRBJ2-7
CASTPGQGPGANVLTF,TRBV19,TRBJ2-6
CASSQEGSGRSYNEQFF,TRBV4-2,TRBJ2-1
CASSSDRVGATDTQYF,TRBV27,TRBJ2-3
CASSKAGYEQYF,TRBV6-5,TRBJ2-7
CASSLAHPGAYNEQFF,TRBV13,TRBJ2-1
CASSVGSRDRVGEQYF,TRBV9,TRBJ2-7
CAISESKGPAGNNSPLHF,TRBV10-3,TRBJ1-6
CATSRYETGLAGHNEQFF,TRBV15,TRBJ2-1
CASSYTWTHQETQYF,TRBV6-5,TRBJ2-5
CASAGGLVNEQFF,TRBV6-5,TRBJ2-1
CASSLDGRDTEAFF,TRBV7-9,TRBJ1-1
CAWSSGQLYGYPF,TRBV30,TRBJ1-2
CASSLAGLPNNEQFF,TRBV6-1,TRBJ2-1
CATSRSGQGDFEPQHF,TRBV15,TRBJ1-5
CASSQELGTYNYGYTF,TRBV4-3,TRBJ1-2
CASSFSRNTEAFF,TRBV5-6,TRBJ1-1
CGTLDSDGYTF,TRBV20-1,TRBJ1-2
CAISEKAGIGNEQFF,TRBV10-3,TRBJ2-1
CASSVVPGTEGTQYF,TRBV9,TRBJ2-5
CAWSAGTGYGYTF,TRBV30,TRBJ1-2
CASSQATRATEAFF,TRBV4-2,TRBJ1-1
CASSSRGLAGVNEQFF,TRBV7-2,TRBJ2-1
CASSGQGGMGGYTF,TRBV4-2,TRBJ1-2
CASSGLAARLSIGVSYEQYF,TRBV28,TRBJ2-7
CAWTVLGGTGNTIYF,TRBV30,TRBJ1-3
CASSFPQGLANYNEQFF,TRBV28,TRBJ2-1
CASNIHPTGRFEAFF,TRBV28,TRBJ1-1
CASSLAGGPLNEQFF,TRBV4-3,TRBJ2-1
CASSTPSWSGRAFNEQFF,TRBV21-1,TRBJ2-1
CATGTGLQETQYF,TRBV15,TRBJ2-5
CASRTGGLNTEAFF,TRBV28,TRBJ1-1
CASSSSGVWAPQETQYF,TRBV13,TRBJ2-5
CASSQENTGGGYTF,TRBV4-3,TRBJ1-2
CASSISGDRRNTIYF,TRBV19,TRBJ1-3
CASSSTGTSSSEQFF,TRBV6-6,TRBJ2-1
CATGRYNQPQHF,TRBV27,TRBJ1-5
CASMVSDLNTEAFF,TRBV27,TRBJ1-1
CASSRSGFNEKLFF,TRBV19,TRBJ1-4
CASSPRTGGSYGYTF,TRBV27,TRBJ1-2
CASSPRGGGTEAFF,TRBV27,TRBJ1-1
CASSTGTGDRIEQFF,TRBV19,TRBJ2-1
CASSPQGAGEKLFF,TRBV27,TRBJ1-4